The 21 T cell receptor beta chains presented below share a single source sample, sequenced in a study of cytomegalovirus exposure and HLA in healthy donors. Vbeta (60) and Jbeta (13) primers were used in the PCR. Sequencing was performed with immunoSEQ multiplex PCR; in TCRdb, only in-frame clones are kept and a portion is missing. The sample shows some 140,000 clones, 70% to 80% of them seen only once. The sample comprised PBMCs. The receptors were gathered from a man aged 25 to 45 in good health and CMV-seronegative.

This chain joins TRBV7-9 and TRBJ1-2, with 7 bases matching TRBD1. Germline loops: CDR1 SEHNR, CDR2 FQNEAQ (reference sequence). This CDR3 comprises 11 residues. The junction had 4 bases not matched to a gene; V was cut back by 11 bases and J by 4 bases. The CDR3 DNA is TGTGCCGACCGGGACAGCTATGGCTACACCTTC. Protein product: CADRDSYGYTF.

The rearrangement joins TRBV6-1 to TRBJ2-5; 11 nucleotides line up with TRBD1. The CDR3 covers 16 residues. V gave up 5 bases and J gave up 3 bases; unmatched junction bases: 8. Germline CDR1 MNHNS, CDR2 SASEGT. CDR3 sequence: CASSKGQGAGEETQYF. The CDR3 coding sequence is TGTGCCAGCAGTAAAGGACAGGGGGCGGGAGAAGAGACCCAGTACTTC.

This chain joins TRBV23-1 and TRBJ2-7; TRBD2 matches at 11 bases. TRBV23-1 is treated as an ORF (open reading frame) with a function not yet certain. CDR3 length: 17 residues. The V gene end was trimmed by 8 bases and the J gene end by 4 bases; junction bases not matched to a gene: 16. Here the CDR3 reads CASGSGLAGGLLYEQYF. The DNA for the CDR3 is TGCGCCAGCGGCTCAGGACTAGCGGGTGGATTGTTGTACGAGCAGTACTTC.

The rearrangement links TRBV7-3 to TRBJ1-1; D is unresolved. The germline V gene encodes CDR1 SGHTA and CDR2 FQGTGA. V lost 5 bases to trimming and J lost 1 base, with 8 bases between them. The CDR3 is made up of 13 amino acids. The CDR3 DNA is TGTGCCAGCAGCCCAGCGGGGAACACTGAAGCTTTCTTT. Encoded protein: CASSPAGNTEAFF.

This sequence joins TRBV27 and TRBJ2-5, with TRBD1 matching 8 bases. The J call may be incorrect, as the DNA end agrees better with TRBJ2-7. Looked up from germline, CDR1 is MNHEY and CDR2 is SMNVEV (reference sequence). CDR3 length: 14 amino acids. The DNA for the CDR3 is TGTGCCAGCACTGGACAGGGAAACCCGAACGAGCAGTACTTC. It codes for CASTGQGNPNEQYF.

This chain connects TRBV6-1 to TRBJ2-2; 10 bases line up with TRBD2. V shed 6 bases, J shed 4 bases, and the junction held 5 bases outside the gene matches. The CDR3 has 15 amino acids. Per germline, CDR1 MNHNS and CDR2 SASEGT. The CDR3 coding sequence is TGTGCCAGCAGACAACTAGCGGGAACCACCGGGGAGCTGTTTTTT. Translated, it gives CASRQLAGTTGELFF.

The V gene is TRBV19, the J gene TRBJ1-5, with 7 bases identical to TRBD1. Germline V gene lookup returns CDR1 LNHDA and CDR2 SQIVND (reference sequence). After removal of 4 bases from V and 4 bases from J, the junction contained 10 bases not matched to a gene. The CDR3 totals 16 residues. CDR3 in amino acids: CASSNSETGANQPQHF. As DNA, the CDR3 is TGTGCCAGTAGTAATAGTGAAACAGGGGCAAATCAGCCCCAGCATTTT.

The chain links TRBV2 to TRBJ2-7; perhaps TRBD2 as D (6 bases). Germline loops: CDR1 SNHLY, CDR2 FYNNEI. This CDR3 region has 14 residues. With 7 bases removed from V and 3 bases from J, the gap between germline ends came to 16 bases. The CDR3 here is CASTLSGPSYEQYF. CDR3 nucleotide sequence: TGTGCCAGCACTCTGAGCGGGCCCAGCTACGAGCAGTACTTC.

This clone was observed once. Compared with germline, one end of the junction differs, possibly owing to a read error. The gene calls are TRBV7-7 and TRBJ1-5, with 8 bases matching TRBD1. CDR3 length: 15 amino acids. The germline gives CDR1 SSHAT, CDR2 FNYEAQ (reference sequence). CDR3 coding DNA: TGTGCTAGCAGCCAGGACAGGGTTAGCAATCAGCCCCAGCATTTT. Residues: CASSQDRVSNQPQHF. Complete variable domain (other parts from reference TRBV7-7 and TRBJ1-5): GAGVSQSPRYKVTKRGQDVTLRCDPISSHATLYWYQQALGQGPEFLTYFNYEAQPDKSGLPSDRFSAERPEGSISTLTIQRTEQRDSAMYRCASSQDRVSNQPQHFGDGTRLSIL.

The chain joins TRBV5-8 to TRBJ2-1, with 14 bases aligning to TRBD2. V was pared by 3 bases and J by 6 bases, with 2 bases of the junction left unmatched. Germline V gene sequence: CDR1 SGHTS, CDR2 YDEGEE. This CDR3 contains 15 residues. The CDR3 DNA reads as TGTGCCAGCAGCTCGGGACTAGCGGGGGTCAATGAGCAGTTCTTC. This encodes CASSSGLAGVNEQFF.

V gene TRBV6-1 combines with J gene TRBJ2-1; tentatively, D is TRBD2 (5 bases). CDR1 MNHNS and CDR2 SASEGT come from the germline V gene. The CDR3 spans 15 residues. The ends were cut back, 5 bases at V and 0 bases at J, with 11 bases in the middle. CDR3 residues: CASSSLTSSYNEQFF. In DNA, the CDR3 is TGTGCCAGCAGTTCACTAACTAGCTCCTACAATGAGCAGTTCTTC.

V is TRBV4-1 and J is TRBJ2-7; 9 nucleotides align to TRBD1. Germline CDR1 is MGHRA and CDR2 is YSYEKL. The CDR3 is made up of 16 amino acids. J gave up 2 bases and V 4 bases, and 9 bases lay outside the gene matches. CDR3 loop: CASSRLGRTGAYEQYF. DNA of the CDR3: TGCGCCAGCAGCCGTTTGGGAAGGACAGGGGCCTACGAGCAGTACTTC.

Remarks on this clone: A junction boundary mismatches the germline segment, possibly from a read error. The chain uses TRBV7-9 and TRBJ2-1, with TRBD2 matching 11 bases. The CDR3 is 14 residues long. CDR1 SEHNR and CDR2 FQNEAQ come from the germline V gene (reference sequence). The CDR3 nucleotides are TGTGCCAGCAGCTTAGACGGGGGGGTACTAGCGGGAGTCTTC. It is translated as CASSLDGGVLAGVF.

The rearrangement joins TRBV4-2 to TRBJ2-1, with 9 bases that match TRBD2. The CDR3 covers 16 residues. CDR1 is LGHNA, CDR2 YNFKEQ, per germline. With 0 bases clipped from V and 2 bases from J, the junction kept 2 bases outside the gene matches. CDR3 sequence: CASSQDLAGPYNEQFF. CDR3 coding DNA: TGTGCCAGCAGCCAAGACCTAGCGGGGCCCTACAATGAGCAGTTCTTC.

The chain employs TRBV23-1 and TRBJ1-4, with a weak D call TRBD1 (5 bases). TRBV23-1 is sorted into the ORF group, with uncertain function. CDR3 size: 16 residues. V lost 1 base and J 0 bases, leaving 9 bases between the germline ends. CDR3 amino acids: CASSQWEQATNEKLFF. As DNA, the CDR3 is TGCGCCAGCAGTCAATGGGAACAGGCAACTAATGAAAAACTGTTTTTT.

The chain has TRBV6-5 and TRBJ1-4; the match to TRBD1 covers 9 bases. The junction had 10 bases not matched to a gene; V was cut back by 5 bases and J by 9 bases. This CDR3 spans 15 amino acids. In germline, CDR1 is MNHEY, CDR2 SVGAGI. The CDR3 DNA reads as TGTGCCAGCAGTGTTTGGGACAGGGAAACGCAAAAACTGTTTTTT. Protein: CASSVWDRETQKLFF.

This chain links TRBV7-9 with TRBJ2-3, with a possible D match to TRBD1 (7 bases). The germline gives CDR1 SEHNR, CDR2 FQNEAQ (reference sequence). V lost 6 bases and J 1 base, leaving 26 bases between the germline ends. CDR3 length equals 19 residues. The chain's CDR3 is CASRPWTGSSTGGTDTQYF. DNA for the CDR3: TGTGCCAGCAGGCCTTGGACAGGCTCCTCTACGGGGGGCACAGATACGCAGTATTTT.

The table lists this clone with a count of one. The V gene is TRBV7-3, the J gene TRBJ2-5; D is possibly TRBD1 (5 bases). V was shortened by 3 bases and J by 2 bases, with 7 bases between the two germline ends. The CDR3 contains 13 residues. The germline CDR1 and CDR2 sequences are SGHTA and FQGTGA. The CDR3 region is CASSFDRQETQYF. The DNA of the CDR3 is TGTGCCAGCAGCTTTGACAGACAAGAGACCCAGTACTTC.

CDR3 nucleotides: TGTGCCAGCACTGACAGGGGGCCCCAGCATTTT. This translates into CASTDRGPQHF. The V gene is TRBV6-1, the J gene TRBJ1-5; 8 nucleotides agree with TRBD1. The CDR3 extends over 11 amino acids. V lost 7 bases and J lost 9; bases outside the gene matches: 2. The germline gives CDR1 MNHNS, CDR2 SASEGT.

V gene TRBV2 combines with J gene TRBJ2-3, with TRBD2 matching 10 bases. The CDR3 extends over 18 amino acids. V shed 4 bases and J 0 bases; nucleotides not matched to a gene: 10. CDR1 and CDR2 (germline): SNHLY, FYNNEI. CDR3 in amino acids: CASSGSSGRAFSTDTQYF. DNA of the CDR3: TGTGCCAGCAGTGGCTCGAGCGGGAGGGCCTTTAGCACAGATACGCAGTATTTT.

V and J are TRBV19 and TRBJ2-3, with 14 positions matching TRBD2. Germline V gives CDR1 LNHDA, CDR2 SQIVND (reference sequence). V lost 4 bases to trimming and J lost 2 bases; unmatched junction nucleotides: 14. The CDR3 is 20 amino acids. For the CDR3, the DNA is TGTGCCAGTAGTAAAGGACTAGCGGGAGGCCGCGGCGGTATCACAGATACGCAGTATTTT. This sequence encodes CASSKGLAGGRGGITDTQYF.